This entry features one TCR beta chain sequence. No antigen is known for it. The entry originates in a study of healthy donors' naive CD4 and CD8 T cells. Study information: For TCR alpha, new primers spanned all functional IMGT alpha genes.

Naive T cells were sorted: CD4+CD8-CD45RO-CD45RA+ for CD4+, CD8+CD4-CD45RA+CD27bright for CD8+. Study-level results: Alpha and beta chains were sequenced in bulk without pairing. Around 13% of CD4/CD8 propensity variance appeared explained by V, J and CDR3 charge.

TCR libraries were built from about 0.55 ug of total RNA by linear amplification. Via MiXCR, TCRdb re-called the reads, giving one row per CDR3 protein. The top ten hold around 2% of the sample, which has roughly 200,000 distinct CDR3 sequences, 65% to 75% seen once. V shed 6 bases and J shed 8 bases, with 13 bases lying between them. The V gene's germline CDR1 is SGHNT and CDR2 YENEEA. The CDR3 totals 12 residues. The source material was naive CD4+ and CD8+ T cells sorted from blood, pooled from several donors. The clonotype comes from a pool of human donors in good health; the sample pools cells from several healthy donors. The chain is built from TRBV11-3 and TRBJ1-1; D is ambiguous. The CDR3 is CASRLDLSEAFF. The CDR3 DNA follows: TGTGCCAGCAGATTGGACCTCTCAGAAGCTTTCTTT.